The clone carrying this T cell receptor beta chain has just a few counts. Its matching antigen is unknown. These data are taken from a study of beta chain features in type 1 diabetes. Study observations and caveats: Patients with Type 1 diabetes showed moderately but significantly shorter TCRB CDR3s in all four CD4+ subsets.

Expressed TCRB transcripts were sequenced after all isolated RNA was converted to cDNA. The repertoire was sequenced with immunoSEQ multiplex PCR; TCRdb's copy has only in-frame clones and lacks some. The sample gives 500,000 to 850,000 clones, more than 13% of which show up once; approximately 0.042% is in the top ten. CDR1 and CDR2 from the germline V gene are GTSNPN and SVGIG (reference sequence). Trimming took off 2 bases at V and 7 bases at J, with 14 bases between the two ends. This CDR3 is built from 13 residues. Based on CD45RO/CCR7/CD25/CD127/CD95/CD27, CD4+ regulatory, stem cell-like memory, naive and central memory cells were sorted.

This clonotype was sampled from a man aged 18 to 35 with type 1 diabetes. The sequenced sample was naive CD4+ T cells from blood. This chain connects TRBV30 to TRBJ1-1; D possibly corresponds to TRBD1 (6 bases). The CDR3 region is CAWSINLQGEAFF. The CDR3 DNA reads TGTGCCTGGAGTATAAATTTACAGGGTGAAGCTTTCTTT.